This record concerns one T cell receptor (beta chain) sequence. Its matching antigen is unknown. CDR3 length: 10 residues. The V end lost 6 bases, the J end lost 9 bases, and 9 bases lay between the germline ends. The germline V gene encodes CDR1 DFQATT and CDR2 SNEGSKA (reference sequence). The entry originates in a study of graft-versus-host responses after intestinal transplantation. The table came from immunoSEQ multiplex PCR; TCRdb's copy has only in-frame clones and leaves some out. The sample carries approximately 76,000 clones, over 75% recorded once. Study conclusions and caveats: Among recipient marrow samples, GvH clones were found; some appeared first in ileum or blood.

The clonotype originates from a human donor who was the organ donor for an intestinal transplant. V is TRBV20-1 and J is TRBJ2-1, with D tentatively TRBD1 (5 bases). The source was unstimulated CD4+ T cells sorted from spleen or lymph node cells, collected before transplant. The CDR3 protein is CSAWGSEQFF. The DNA of the CDR3 is TGCAGTGCCTGGGGCAGTGAGCAGTTCTTC.